Sequencing of this T cell receptor beta chain was carried out in a study of human T cells and chemical hapten exposure (dated by TCRdb to the early 2020s). In the study overall: For sensitization, 2% DPC in acetone was applied to a roughly 2 cm by roughly 2 cm area of upper inner arm skin. Throughout the approximately 23-week study period, patients were also given weekly therapeutic DPC doses on the scalp. Patch testing was done on the upper back using Finn chambers containing 0.01% DPC, and results were scored after 6 days according to International Contact Dermatitis Research Group standards. Alopecia areata with under or over 50% scalp involvement, alopecia totalis and alopecia universalis were represented in the patient cohort, which was mostly female. The libraries were sequenced as a pool, and the TCR yield per sample differed mostly because of small variations in library volumes within the pool. Peripheral blood TCR repertoire changes were tracked in vivo in alopecia patients during primary and secondary sensitization to the hapten diphenylcyclopropenone (DPC). Blood was sampled from patients pre-sensitization (week 0) and at 2, 6 and about 24 weeks after DPC sensitization. Blood for TCR sequencing was provided by twenty-nine alopecia patients at one to four time points (pre-sensitization, 2, 6 and 24 weeks).

The paper as a whole reports these results and caveats: Compared with pre-sensitization or healthy control sets, expanded TCRs formed significantly more large CDR3 similarity clusters, which is consistent with antigen-driven responses. Repeated subsampling changed both the strength of the expansion versus patch-test correlation and the threshold at which the correlation became significant. Because all patients had alopecia, a presumed autoimmune disease, the immune response of the patients might differ from that of healthy individuals. The number of TCRs above 1 in 1000 frequency did not change with DPC sensitization; there was no evidence of global repertoire structure alterations. Patch test score was positively correlated with the number of PT1 expanded TCRs, with significance at thresholds 8, 16 and 32 but not at 4.

Comment on this clonotype: What antigen it recognizes has not been identified. No qualities accompany the bases; no much larger clone lies one base away.

The time point label corresponds to: patch test 1, 2 weeks after DPC sensitization. According to the study, the label for this sample's treatment or condition signals: therapeutic diphenylcyclopropenone sensitization with weekly scalp DPC. At each patch-test visit, blood was drawn before the patch test was applied. Eligible patients were aged 18 to 70, diagnosed with alopecia, deemed suitable for DPC therapy, and excluded if pregnant. Total RNA was isolated from unfractionated whole blood collected in Tempus Blood RNA tubes. The cysteine opens and the phenylalanine closes a CDR3 of 13 amino acids. The CDR3 DNA has 39 bases and is translated from base 1. The germline V gene supplies CDR1 MNHNS and CDR2 SASEGT. Deletion took 3 bases off V and 8 bases off J, with a span of 13 bases between the germline ends. Library method: RACE. This sample was sequenced with a NextSeq 500. Library preparation attached unique molecular identifiers to individual cDNA molecules for quantitative, reproducible TCR counting. Each blood RNA sample was used to sequence both TCR alpha and TCR beta chains. The study's processing was this. The median number of TCRs per sample was approximately 98,000, ranging from about 23,224 to 750,000. The Decombinator software suite was used to annotate the V, J and CDR3 of the TCR reads. For PS versus PT1 abundance plots, all samples were subsampled to the same number of TCRs (28,000). Expanded TCRs were defined as absent before sensitization and observed at least eight times at the 2-week time point. TCRdb reprocessing: public reads trimmed at Q25 with fastp, clones called with MiXCR, in-frame beta chains kept. Each entry merges the rows of one CDR3 protein and shows their most common DNA and genes. These V and J calls derive from TCRdb rather than the authors' analysis. The sample table lists about 340,000 distinct CDR3 sequences, 6% to 8.5% of them with a count of one. The leading ten clones occupy approximately 8.9% of the sample.

This receptor was obtained from a woman under 30 with alopecia areata. Some clones in this sample may be carry-over from other donors' samples. This material consisted of whole blood, taken in connection with sensitization to the hapten diphenylcyclopropenone (DPC). The sequence links TRBV6-1 to TRBJ1-1; possibly the D gene is TRBD1, per 5 matching bases. The CDR3 reads as follows: CASSDSGLSEAFF. In nucleotides, the sequence is TGTGCCAGCAGTGATTCAGGGTTATCGGAAGCTTTCTTT.